This T cell receptor (beta chain) emerged from a study of T cells in Graves' hyperthyroidism and ophthalmopathy. Whole-study findings and limits: The model predicted ophthalmopathy a median approximately 6 months before onset.

This clonotype was seen only a few times. Its antigen is not known. TCR beta CDR3 sequences were amplified from RNA transcripts. The HTBI primer set drove a first-round RT-PCR of the TCR CDR3. TCRdb itself ran the multiplex PCR reads through MiXCR, one entry per CDR3 protein. Among over 700,000 distinct CDR3 sequences listed, roughly 40% were seen once. Germline CDR1 is SGHTA and CDR2 is FQGNSA. The V end was cut by 6 bases, the J end by 5 bases, with 13 bases between. The CDR3 contains 14 residues. This chain joins TRBV7-2 and TRBJ1-4; D call uncertain. The receptor comes from a man in his late teens or twenties with Graves' hyperthyroidism. The sequencing sample was made of blood. CDR3: CASSFFAPNEKLFF. The CDR3 DNA follows: TGTGCCAGCAGTTTCTTTGCCCCGAATGAAAAACTGTTTTTT.